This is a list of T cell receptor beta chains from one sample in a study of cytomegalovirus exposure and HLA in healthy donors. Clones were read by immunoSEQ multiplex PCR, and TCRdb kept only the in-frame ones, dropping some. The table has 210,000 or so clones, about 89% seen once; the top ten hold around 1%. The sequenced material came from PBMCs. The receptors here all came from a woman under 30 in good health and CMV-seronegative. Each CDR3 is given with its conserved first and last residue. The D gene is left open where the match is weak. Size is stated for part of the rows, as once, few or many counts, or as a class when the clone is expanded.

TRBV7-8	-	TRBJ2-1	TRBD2	TGTGCCAGCAGCTTAGGACTAGCGGGAGGGTCCTACAATGAGCAGTTCTTC	CASSLGLAGGSYNEQFF
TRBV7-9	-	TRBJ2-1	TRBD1	TGTGCCAGCAGCATCCCGGGACAGGGTAACGGTGAGCAGTTCTTC	CASSIPGQGNGEQFF
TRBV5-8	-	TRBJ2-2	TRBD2	TGTGCCAGCAGCTTGCGGGGGGGCCTCGGTAGCACCGGGGAGCTGTTTTTT	CASSLRGGLGSTGELFF
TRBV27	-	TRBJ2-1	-	TGTGCCAGCAGACAAGGGAGCGGAAAACGCAATGAGCAGTTCTTC	CASRQGSGKRNEQFF
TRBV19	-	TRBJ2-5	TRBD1	TGTGCCAGTAGTAGAGATTACAGGGGGGTCCAAGAGACCCAGTACTTC	CASSRDYRGVQETQYF
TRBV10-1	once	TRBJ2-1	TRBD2	TGCGCCAGCAGTGAGGACAGGGGACTAGCGGGAGGCCGCTACAATGAGCAGTTCTTC	CASSEDRGLAGGRYNEQFF
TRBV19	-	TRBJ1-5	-	TGTGCCAGTAGCCGAGGCGGGTCAGTAAGCAATCAGCCCCAGCATTTT	CASSRGGSVSNQPQHF
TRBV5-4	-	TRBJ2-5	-	TGTGCCAGCAGCGGTGGGACACCAAAAGAGACCCAGTACTTC	CASSGGTPKETQYF
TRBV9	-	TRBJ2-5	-	TGTGCCAGCAGCCCCGGAGGAGAGACCCAGTACTTC	CASSPGGETQYF
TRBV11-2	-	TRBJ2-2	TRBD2	TGTGCCAGCAGCTTGGGACTAGCTGTTGCCGGGGAGCTGTTTTTT	CASSLGLAVAGELFF
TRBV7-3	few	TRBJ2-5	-	TGTGCCAGCAGCTCAAGACTGGGGGGGACCCAGTACTTC	CASSSRLGGTQYF
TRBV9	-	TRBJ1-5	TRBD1	TGTGCCAGCAGCGGATCGGGACAGGGCTATCAGCCCCAGCATTTT	CASSGSGQGYQPQHF
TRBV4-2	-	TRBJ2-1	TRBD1	TGTGCCAGCAGCCAGGGAGGTCTCCGGGACAGGGTGGGAGAGCAGTTCTTC	CASSQGGLRDRVGEQFF
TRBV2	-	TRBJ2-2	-	TGTGCCAGCAGTGAATCGGCGACATACTCAAGGGGGAAGAAAGACACCGGGGAGCTGTTTTTT	CASSESATYSRGKKDTGELFF
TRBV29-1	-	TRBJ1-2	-	TGCAGCGTTATGCAGGCAGGGCAAGGCTACACCTTC	CSVMQAGQGYTF
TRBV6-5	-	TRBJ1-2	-	TGTGCCAGCAGTACCCGGACTGAGCCTAACTATGGCTACACCTTC	CASSTRTEPNYGYTF
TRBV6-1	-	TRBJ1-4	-	TGTGCCAGTACACAAACTAATGAAAAACTGTTTTTT	CASTQTNEKLFF
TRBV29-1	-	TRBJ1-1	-	TGCAGCGTTGACTCGGAAAGGGGATCGGGCACTGAAGCTTTCTTT	CSVDSERGSGTEAFF
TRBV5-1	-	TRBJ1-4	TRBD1	TGCGCCAGCAGCCCGGACAGGGTAGGAACTAATGAAAAACTGTTTTTT	CASSPDRVGTNEKLFF
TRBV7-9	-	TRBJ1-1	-	TGTGCCAGCAGCCCGCATGGCCGGCGGGCTTTCTTT	CASSPHGRRAFF
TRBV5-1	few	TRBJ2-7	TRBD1	TGCGCCAGCAGCCCGGACGGACAGGGTGCTAACGAGCAGTACTTC	CASSPDGQGANEQYF
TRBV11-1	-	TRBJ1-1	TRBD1	TGTGCCAGCAGCCTACAGGGGGCGGTCACTGAAGCTTTCTTT	CASSLQGAVTEAFF
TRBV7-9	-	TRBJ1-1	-	TGTGCCAGCAGCTTAGTAAGTAGGGGGGGAACTGAAGCTTTCTTT	CASSLVSRGGTEAFF
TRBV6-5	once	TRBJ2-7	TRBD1	TGTGCCAGCTGTCTGTTTCCGGGACAGGGGCAAGGGCAGTACTTC	CASCLFPGQGQGQYF
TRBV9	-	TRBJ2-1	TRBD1	TGTGCCAGCAGCGTAACCGGACAGGGGGCGGGCAATGAGCAGTTCTTC	CASSVTGQGAGNEQFF
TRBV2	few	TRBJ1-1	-	TGTGGGGACAAAGGAATGAACACTGAAGCTTTCTTT	CGDKGMNTEAFF
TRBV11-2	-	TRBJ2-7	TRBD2	TGTGCCAGCAGCTTAGCGGGCGGGAGTAACGAGCAGTACTTC	CASSLAGGSNEQYF
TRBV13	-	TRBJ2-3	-	TGTGCCAGCAGCTTTGGTAGGGAGTGGAGCACAGATACGCAGTATTTT	CASSFGREWSTDTQYF
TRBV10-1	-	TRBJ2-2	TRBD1	TGCGCCAGCAGTTTGGACAGGGCCGGGGAGCTGTTTTTT	CASSLDRAGELFF
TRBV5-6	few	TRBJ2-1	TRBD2	TGTGCCAGCAGCTCCGGACTAGCGGAGCAGTTCTTC	CASSSGLAEQFF
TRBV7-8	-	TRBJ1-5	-	TGTGCCAGCAGCTTAGCGGCAGGGTATCAGCCCCAGCATTTT	CASSLAAGYQPQHF
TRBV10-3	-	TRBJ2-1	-	TGTGCCATCAGAAGAGGGGGCAATGAGCAGTTCTTC	CAIRRGGNEQFF
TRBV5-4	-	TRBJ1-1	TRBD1	TGTGCCAGCAGCTTCTGGACAGGGAAAAGAACTGAAGCTTTCTTT	CASSFWTGKRTEAFF
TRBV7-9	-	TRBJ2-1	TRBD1	TGTGCCAGCAGCCCGGGACAGACCTCAGAGTTCTTC	CASSPGQTSEFF
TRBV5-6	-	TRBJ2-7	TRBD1	TGTGCCAGCAGGGGGACAGGGAGATCCTACGAGCAGTACTTC	CASRGTGRSYEQYF
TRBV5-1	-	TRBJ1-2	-	TGCGCCAGCAGCGTGGAGGGAGACTATGGCTACACCTTC	CASSVEGDYGYTF
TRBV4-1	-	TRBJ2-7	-	TGCGCCAGCAGCCAAAACGGGGGTTACGAGCAGTACTTC	CASSQNGGYEQYF
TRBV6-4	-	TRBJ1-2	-	TGTGCCAGCAGTCGAGGGTTTAACTATGGCTACACCTTC	CASSRGFNYGYTF
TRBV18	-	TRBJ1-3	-	TGTGCCAGCCTGCTTAGTTCCGGAAACACCATATATTTT	CASLLSSGNTIYF
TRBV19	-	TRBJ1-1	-	TGTGCCAGTAGTATAGATCTTGAGTCTGAAGCTTTCTTT	CASSIDLESEAFF
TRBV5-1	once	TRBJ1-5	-	TGCGCCAGCAGCCAACAGGGAAATCAGCCCCAGCATTTT	CASSQQGNQPQHF
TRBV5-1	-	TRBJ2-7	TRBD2	TGCGCCAGCAGGTCCCTAGCGGGACGGTACGAGCAGTACTTC	CASRSLAGRYEQYF
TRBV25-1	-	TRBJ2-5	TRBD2	TGTGCCACCGAACTAGCGGGGGGGCCCGTAGAGACCCAGTACTTC	CATELAGGPVETQYF
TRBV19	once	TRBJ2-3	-	TGTGCCACCACTGTAGGAGGGTTGAGCACAGATACGCAGTATTTT	CATTVGGLSTDTQYF
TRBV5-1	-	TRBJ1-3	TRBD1	TGCGCCAGCAGCAACCCCGGGACAGGGTTTAACACCATATATTTT	CASSNPGTGFNTIYF
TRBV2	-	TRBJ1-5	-	TGTGCCAGCAGTGGGACAGCCCGGGCGACGGCTTCCCGGTTT	CASSGTARATASRF
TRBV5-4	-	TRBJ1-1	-	TGTGCCAGCAGCTTGGGGGCAGGAAACACTGAAGCTTTCTTT	CASSLGAGNTEAFF
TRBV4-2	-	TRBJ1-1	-	TGTGCCAGCAGCCTCGTGTCAGGGGTGGGGGCTGAAGCTTTCTTT	CASSLVSGVGAEAFF
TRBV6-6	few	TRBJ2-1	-	TGTGCCAGCAATAACAGGGGGGGTGAGCAGTTCTTC	CASNNRGGEQFF
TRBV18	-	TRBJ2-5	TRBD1	TGTGCCAGCTCACTTCGGACAGGCGAAGAGACCCAGTACTTC	CASSLRTGEETQYF